The 5 T cell receptor beta chains below come from one sample, sequenced in a study of blood T cells in healthy people across ages. A second PCR of about 7 to 12 cycles used a sample-barcoded 5' primer and a J-beta primer mix. Via MiXCR, TCRdb re-called the 5' RACE reads, giving one row per CDR3 protein. The repertoire includes some 1.1 million distinct CDR3 sequences, under 40% of them detected once, and 13% sits in the top ten. The sample consisted of blood. Source of these receptors: a man aged 18 to 29 in good health.

The chain joins TRBV6-6 to TRBJ2-2; D unclear. CDR1 MNHNY and CDR2 SVGAGI come from the germline V gene (reference sequence). V lost 6 bases to trimming and J lost 0 bases, with 11 bases between them. The CDR3 extends over 15 amino acids. CDR3 in DNA: TGTGCCAGCAGACCGGGCCTAACGAACACCGGGGAGCTGTTTTTT. Its translation: CASRPGLTNTGELFF.

This chain uses TRBV29-1 with TRBJ2-5, with D tentatively TRBD1 or TRBD2 (6 bases each). Between the trimmed V and J ends, which lost 5 bases and 11 bases, there was a span of 39 bases. This CDR3 contains 19 residues. Germline V gene lookup returns CDR1 SQVTM and CDR2 ANQGSEA. The CDR3 loop reads CSVRFRFFGRGPIYNEQYF. The CDR3 DNA reads TGCAGCGTTAGGTTTCGATTTTTCGGCCGGGGGCCGATTTACAATGAGCAGTACTTC.

This clonotype appeared once. This chain joins TRBV20-1 and TRBJ1-1; 12 bases align to TRBD1. Germline assignment: CDR1 DFQATT and CDR2 SNEGSKA (reference sequence). The CDR3 consists of 14 residues. The chain's CDR3 is CRAGQGARNTEAFF. The CDR3 coding sequence is TGCCGGGCGGGACAGGGGGCGCGAAACACTGAAGCTTTCTTT.

This clonotype was seen ten or more times. The rearrangement uses TRBV6-1 and TRBJ2-7; D ambiguous. This CDR3 has 13 amino acids. The V gene lost 5 bases and the J gene lost 2 bases, with 10 bases spanning the gap. Germline V lookup: CDR1 MNHNS, CDR2 SASEGT. As DNA, the CDR3 is TGTGCCAGCAGTCGTTTGCTACCCTACGAGCAGTACTTC. It translates to CASSRLLPYEQYF.

The V gene is TRBV9, the J gene TRBJ2-1; a weak D match, TRBD1 (5 bases). The CDR3 totals 13 residues. Germline V gives CDR1 SGDLS, CDR2 YYNGEE. Between the trimmed V and J ends, which lost 3 bases and 9 bases, there was a span of 13 bases. The CDR3 DNA sequence: TGTGCCAGCAGCGGAAAAGGGGAAGGTGAGCAGTTCTTC. This encodes CASSGKGEGEQFF. Using reference TRBV9 and TRBJ2-1 for the parts outside the CDR3, the full variable domain is DSGVTQTPKHLITATGQRVTLRCSPRSGDLSVYWYQQSLDQGLQFLIQYYNGEERAKGNILERFSAQQFPDLHSELNLSSLELGDSALYFCASSGKGEGEQFFGPGTRLTVL.